Shown below are 32 T cell receptor beta chains from a single sample sequenced in a study of CD8 T cells in ankylosing spondylitis. TCRdb re-derived calls from the 5' RACE reads in MiXCR, one entry per CDR3 protein. The profile shows 380,000 or so distinct CDR3 sequences, roughly 22% of them singletons. Sequencing was done on a sample of blood, either unsorted or a sorted T cell fraction (not recorded which). Every receptor here comes from a male donor with ankylosing spondylitis or in good health (not recorded which).

This clonotype has more than one count but fewer than ten. The chain joins TRBV20-1 to TRBJ2-7; 7 bases align to TRBD1. Germline CDR1 DFQATT, CDR2 SNEGSKA (reference sequence). V trimming: 0 bases; J trimming: 2 bases; junction bases outside the gene matches: 7. The CDR3 spans 15 residues. In nucleotides, the CDR3 is TGCAGTGCTAGAGATCAACAGGGGATCCCCTACGAGCAGTACTTC. As protein: CSARDQQGIPYEQYF.

This clonotype was seen a few times. This chain joins TRBV28 and TRBJ2-1; 9 bases align to TRBD2. There are 14 residues in the CDR3. Trimming at V came to 10 bases and at J to 2 bases, leaving 6 bases not matched to a gene. CDR1 is MDHEN, CDR2 SYDVKM, per germline. CDR3 loop: CATGPSGAYNEQFF. The CDR3, as DNA: TGTGCCACCGGCCCTAGCGGGGCCTACAATGAGCAGTTCTTC.

In its sample, this clonotype was seen a few times. V is TRBV28 and J is TRBJ2-7, with TRBD1 identical over 7 bases. Per germline, CDR1 MDHEN and CDR2 SYDVKM. This CDR3 is 12 amino acids long. With V trimmed by 8 bases and J by 2 bases, 3 bases remained unmatched. This chain's CDR3 is CASEGAAYEQYF. In DNA form, the CDR3 reads TGTGCCAGCGAGGGGGCAGCCTACGAGCAGTACTTC.

This clonotype was detected only a few times. The chain joins TRBV11-2 to TRBJ2-1; 7 positions agree with TRBD1. V lost 3 bases to trimming and J lost 0 bases; unmatched junction nucleotides: 5. The CDR3 length is 16 residues. CDR1 SGHAT and CDR2 FQNNGV come from the germline V gene. CDR3 sequence: CASSLGQLSSYNEQFF. The DNA of the CDR3 is TGTGCCAGCAGCTTGGGACAGCTAAGCTCCTACAATGAGCAGTTCTTC.

V and J are TRBV11-2 and TRBJ2-1; D is unclear. Trimming removed 5 bases at V and 0 bases at J, with 17 bases between. The CDR3 has 17 residues. The V gene's germline CDR1 is SGHAT and CDR2 FQNNGV. The CDR3 sequence is CASSPTPTGSSYNEQFF. In DNA, the CDR3 is TGTGCCAGCAGCCCAACCCCTACTGGATCCTCCTACAATGAGCAGTTCTTC.

This clonotype was recorded many times. The chain has TRBV29-1 and TRBJ2-1; TRBD2 might be the D (6 bases). CDR3 length: 16 amino acids. Trimming shortened V by 3 bases and J by 0 bases, and 15 bases separated the two germline ends. Germline V gives CDR1 SQVTM, CDR2 ANQGSEA. The CDR3 is CSVDLGDSTSYNEQFF. The CDR3 DNA follows: TGCAGCGTTGATTTAGGGGACTCAACCTCCTACAATGAGCAGTTCTTC.

V usage is TRBV29-1 and J usage is TRBJ2-7; no clear D gene. Germline V CDR1 and CDR2: SQVTM, ANQGSEA. This CDR3 contains 11 residues. Trimming removed 4 bases at V and 2 bases at J, with 6 bases between. CDR3 sequence: CSVVSAYEQYF. DNA for the CDR3: TGCAGCGTTGTCAGCGCCTACGAGCAGTACTTC.

This clonotype showed up just a few times. This chain uses TRBV5-1 with TRBJ2-5; no clear D gene. The germline CDR1 and CDR2 sequences are SGHRS and YFSETQ. Trimming removed 0 bases from V and 6 bases from J, with 9 bases in between. The CDR3 is 13 residues long. The CDR3 DNA is TGCGCCAGCAGCTTGGACTCCGATCAGACCCAGTACTTC. Translating gives CASSLDSDQTQYF.

This clonotype has just a few counts. This chain connects TRBV29-1 to TRBJ2-1, with D tentatively TRBD1 (6 bases). Germline V lookup: CDR1 SQVTM, CDR2 ANQGSEA. This CDR3 has 15 residues. The ends were cut back, 4 bases at V and 2 bases at J, with 15 bases in the middle. The CDR3 reads CSVGVGRGAYNEQFF. The CDR3 coding sequence is TGCAGCGTTGGAGTTGGCAGGGGAGCCTACAATGAGCAGTTCTTC.

This clonotype was counted ten times or more. The CDR3 sequence is CASRDSDSAEQYF. The CDR3 DNA reads as TGTGCCAGCAGGGACTCGGACAGTGCCGAGCAGTACTTC. V usage is TRBV28 and J usage is TRBJ2-7, with D perhaps matching TRBD1 (6 bases). Trimming took off 6 bases at V and 6 bases at J, with 15 bases between the two ends. There are 13 residues in the CDR3. CDR1 is MDHEN, CDR2 SYDVKM, per germline.

The rearrangement joins TRBV12-3 or TRBV12-4 to TRBJ1-2; D gene ambiguous. This CDR3 contains 13 residues. V was shortened by 1 base and J by 3 bases, with 6 bases between the two germline ends. DNA of the CDR3: TGTGCCAGCAGTTTAGGGAAACACTATGGCTACACCTTC. Encoded protein: CASSLGKHYGYTF.

This clonotype was picked up a small number of times. J is TRBJ2-1 and V is TRBV5-5, with TRBD1 identical over 9 bases. With V trimmed by 4 bases and J by 3 bases, 8 bases remained unmatched. The germline gives CDR1 SGHKS, CDR2 YYEKEE (reference sequence). This CDR3 is 16 amino acids long. This CDR3 is CASSLTGTGNYNEQFF. The CDR3 coding sequence is TGTGCCAGCAGCCTCACTGGGACAGGGAACTACAATGAGCAGTTCTTC.

This clonotype was picked up a small number of times. The V and J genes are TRBV20-1 and TRBJ2-1; TRBD2 might be the D (5 bases). Trimming took 6 bases from V and 2 from J, leaving 8 bases between them. The CDR3 extends over 12 amino acids. Germline V CDR1 and CDR2: DFQATT, SNEGSKA (reference sequence). For the CDR3, the DNA is TGCAGTGCCCCGAGGGCCTACAATGAGCAGTTCTTC. Encoded protein: CSAPRAYNEQFF.

CDR3 amino acids: CASTPGQGLYEQYF. The CDR3 DNA sequence: TGTGCCAGCACCCCCGGACAGGGCCTATACGAGCAGTACTTC. This chain joins TRBV12-3 or TRBV12-4 and TRBJ2-7, with 8 bases identical to TRBD1. The CDR3 is 14 amino acids. The trim removed 7 bases at V and 4 bases at J, leaving 9 bases unmatched.

Here the CDR3 DNA reads TGCGCCAGCAGCTTTGACAGAGAGACCCAGTACTTC. Protein: CASSFDRETQYF. The V gene is TRBV5-1, the J gene TRBJ2-5; D is perhaps TRBD1 (5 bases). Per germline, CDR1 SGHRS and CDR2 YFSETQ. V lost 2 bases and J lost 4, with 6 bases in between. CDR3 length: 12 amino acids.

This clonotype turned up a few times. The V gene is TRBV7-9, the J gene TRBJ2-7, with D hard to call. Germline V gene data show CDR1 as SEHNR and CDR2 as FQNEAQ (reference sequence). This CDR3 contains 14 residues. V gave up 11 bases and J gave up 2 bases, with 19 bases separating them. The CDR3 DNA reads TGTGCCGCCTCCACCCGGAGCAGGCCCTACGAGCAGTACTTC. It codes for CAASTRSRPYEQYF.

The table lists this clonotype with a few counts. V gene TRBV4-1 combines with J gene TRBJ1-5; D remains unclear. The CDR3 totals 15 residues. In germline, CDR1 is MGHRA, CDR2 YSYEKL. V shed 7 bases and J shed 7 bases, with 20 bases lying between them. CDR3 residues: CASTSVDTSGQPQHF. CDR3 nucleotides: TGCGCCAGCACCTCAGTAGACACCTCAGGCCAGCCCCAGCATTTT.

About this clonotype itself: A much bigger clone sits one base away, suggesting this may be a read error. This chain uses TRBV12-3 or TRBV12-4 with TRBJ2-7; perhaps D is TRBD1 or TRBD2 (5 bases each). This CDR3 contains 15 residues. V was clipped by 3 bases and J by 0 bases, with 12 bases between them. CDR3 in amino acids: CASSLGEGSSYEQYF. The CDR3 DNA sequence: TGTGCCAGCAGTTTGGGCGAGGGGAGCTCCTACGAGCAGTACTTC.

This clonotype was detected only a few times. The chain recombines TRBV27 with TRBJ2-7; 8 bases are a match to TRBD1. The CDR3 sequence is 12 residues long. Germline V gene lookup returns CDR1 MNHEY and CDR2 SMNVEV (reference sequence). Unmatched junction bases numbered 9, after V lost 11 bases and J lost 6 bases. This CDR3 reads CASRTGLGEQYF. The CDR3 bases are TGTGCCTCGAGGACAGGGCTAGGCGAGCAGTACTTC.

This chain links TRBV6-1 with TRBJ2-2; maybe TRBD1 (5 bases). This CDR3 comprises 14 residues. V lost 6 bases and J lost 3, with 11 bases in between. Germline V lookup: CDR1 MNHNS, CDR2 SASEGT. The DNA of the CDR3 is TGTGCCAGCAGGCTACTACAGGACACCGGGGAGCTGTTTTTT. This sequence encodes CASRLLQDTGELFF.

This clonotype was picked up a small number of times. This sequence joins TRBV20-1 and TRBJ1-1; D is unresolved. Deletions cut 6 bases from V and 1 base from J, with 9 bases between. Germline CDR1 and CDR2: DFQATT and SNEGSKA (reference sequence). This CDR3 comprises 12 residues. CDR3 loop: CSARDWNTEAFF. DNA for the CDR3: TGCAGTGCCCGGGATTGGAACACTGAAGCTTTCTTT.

This clonotype was recorded many times. The gene calls are TRBV12-3 or TRBV12-4 and TRBJ1-5; 9 bases line up with TRBD1. The ends lost 6 bases at V and 5 bases at J; junction bases unmatched: 8. The CDR3 contains 15 residues. CDR3 protein: CASSPSTGGHQPQHF. The CDR3 DNA follows: TGTGCCAGCAGCCCCAGCACAGGGGGCCATCAGCCCCAGCATTTT.

This CDR3 is CASSSLPGGEKLFF. The CDR3 DNA reads as TGTGCCAGCAGTTCACTCCCCGGTGGTGAAAAACTGTTTTTT. The chain uses TRBV12-3 or TRBV12-4 and TRBJ1-4, with D unresolved. V was shortened by 4 bases and J by 7 bases, with 13 bases between the two germline ends. The CDR3 consists of 14 residues.

The chain recombines TRBV2 with TRBJ2-3, with TRBD1 matching 8 bases. Germline V gives CDR1 SNHLY, CDR2 FYNNEI. J was trimmed by 3 bases and V by 3 bases; bases with no gene match: 8. The CDR3 consists of 16 residues. The CDR3 loop is CASSDWTGSGTDTQYF. CDR3 in DNA: TGTGCCAGCAGTGACTGGACAGGGTCAGGGACAGATACGCAGTATTTT.

This clonotype was observed a handful of times. The chain has TRBV29-1 and TRBJ2-7; D possibly matches TRBD1 or TRBD2 (5 bases each). The germline V gene has CDR1 SQVTM and CDR2 ANQGSEA. The CDR3 consists of 12 residues. V was cut by 0 bases and J by 3 bases, with 6 bases left in between. CDR3 DNA sequence: TGCAGCGTTGAAGAGGGGGACTACGAGCAGTACTTC. Its translation is CSVEEGDYEQYF.

This clonotype has more than one count but fewer than ten. The J gene is TRBJ2-2, the V gene TRBV18; D is perhaps TRBD1 or TRBD2 (6 bases each). The V end lost 8 bases, the J end lost 5 bases, and 15 bases lay between the germline ends. CDR3 size: 14 residues. Germline assignment: CDR1 KGHSH and CDR2 LQKENI. For the CDR3, the DNA is TGTGCCAGCCCGGGGGCCGTGGATACCGGGGAGCTGTTTTTT. Protein sequence: CASPGAVDTGELFF. The full variable domain, with the rest looked up from reference TRBV18 and TRBJ2-2, is NAGVMQNPRHLVRRRGQEARLRCSPMKGHSHVYWYRQLPEEGLKFMVYLQKENIIDESGMPKERFSAEFPKEGPSILRIQQVVRGDSAAYFCASPGAVDTGELFFGEGSRLTVL.

This clonotype occurred many times. This chain connects TRBV29-1 to TRBJ2-7; D gene ambiguous. Germline V lookup: CDR1 SQVTM, CDR2 ANQGSEA. Trimming took off 4 bases at V and 0 bases at J, with 10 bases between the two ends. The CDR3 is 13 amino acids. The CDR3 coding sequence is TGCAGCGTTGTTTGGCAGAACTCCTACGAGCAGTACTTC. Translating gives CSVVWQNSYEQYF.

This sequence joins TRBV12-3 or TRBV12-4 and TRBJ2-1, with 8 positions matching TRBD1. The CDR3 extends over 15 amino acids. The junction had 8 bases not matched to a gene; V was cut back by 3 bases and J by 7 bases. This CDR3 reads CASSFFQGAGNEQFF. In DNA form, the CDR3 reads TGTGCCAGCAGTTTTTTTCAGGGGGCGGGAAATGAGCAGTTCTTC.

The chain links TRBV14 to TRBJ2-7; the D is unclear. The CDR3 extends over 13 amino acids. CDR1 is SGHDN and CDR2 is FVKESK in the germline V gene. V was cut by 1 base and J by 6 bases, with 10 bases left in between. The CDR3 DNA reads TGTGCCAGCAGCCAAGTATCCGGGTTCGAGCAGTACTTC. It is translated as CASSQVSGFEQYF. The whole variable domain, remainder taken from reference TRBV14 and TRBJ2-7, is EAGVTQFPSHSVIEKGQTVTLRCDPISGHDNLYWYRRVMGKEIKFLLHFVKESKQDESGMPNNRFLAERTGGTYSTLKVQPAELEDSGVYFCASSQVSGFEQYFGPGTRLTVT.

This clonotype was counted only a few times. J is TRBJ2-2 and V is TRBV6-1, with TRBD2 identical over 7 bases. The CDR3 spans 15 residues. Germline loops: CDR1 MNHNS, CDR2 SASEGT. V lost 6 bases to trimming and J lost 9 bases; unmatched junction nucleotides: 13. The CDR3 nucleotides are TGTGCCAGCAGCCCTCTCGGACGGGGGGTGTGGGAGCTGTTTTTT. Translating gives CASSPLGRGVWELFF.

This clonotype was counted between two and nine times. The gene calls are TRBV12-3 or TRBV12-4 and TRBJ2-7; 14 nucleotides match TRBD2. The CDR3 extends over 20 amino acids. V dropped 6 bases and J dropped 2; count of bases not matched to a gene: 18. CDR3 residues: CASSPKDGTSGGHDPYEQYF. The CDR3 DNA is TGTGCCAGCAGCCCAAAAGATGGGACTAGCGGGGGCCACGATCCCTACGAGCAGTACTTC.

This CDR3 reads CASSLDLGQETQYF. CDR3 sequence (DNA): TGTGCCAGCAGCTTAGACCTGGGACAAGAGACCCAGTACTTC. The J gene is TRBJ2-5, the V gene TRBV5-6; D unresolved. This CDR3 contains 14 residues. CDR1 and CDR2 from the germline V gene are SGHDT and YYEEEE. V lost 2 bases and J lost 2, with 10 bases in between.